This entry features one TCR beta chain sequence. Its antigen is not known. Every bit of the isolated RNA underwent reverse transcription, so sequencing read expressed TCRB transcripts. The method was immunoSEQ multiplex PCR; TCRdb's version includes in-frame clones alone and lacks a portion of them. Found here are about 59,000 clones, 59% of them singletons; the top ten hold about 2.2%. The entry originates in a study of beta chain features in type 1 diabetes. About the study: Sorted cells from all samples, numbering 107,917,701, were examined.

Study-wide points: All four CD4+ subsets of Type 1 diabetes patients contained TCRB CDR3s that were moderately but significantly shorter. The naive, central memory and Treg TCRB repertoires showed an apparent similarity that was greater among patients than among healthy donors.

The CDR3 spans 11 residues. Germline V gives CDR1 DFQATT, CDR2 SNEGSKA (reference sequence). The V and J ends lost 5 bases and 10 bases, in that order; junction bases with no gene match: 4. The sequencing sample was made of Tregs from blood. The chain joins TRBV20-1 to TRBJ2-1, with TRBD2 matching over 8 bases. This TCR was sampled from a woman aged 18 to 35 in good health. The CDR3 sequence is CSAGRGGEQFF. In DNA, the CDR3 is TGCAGTGCTGGACGGGGGGGGGAGCAGTTCTTC.